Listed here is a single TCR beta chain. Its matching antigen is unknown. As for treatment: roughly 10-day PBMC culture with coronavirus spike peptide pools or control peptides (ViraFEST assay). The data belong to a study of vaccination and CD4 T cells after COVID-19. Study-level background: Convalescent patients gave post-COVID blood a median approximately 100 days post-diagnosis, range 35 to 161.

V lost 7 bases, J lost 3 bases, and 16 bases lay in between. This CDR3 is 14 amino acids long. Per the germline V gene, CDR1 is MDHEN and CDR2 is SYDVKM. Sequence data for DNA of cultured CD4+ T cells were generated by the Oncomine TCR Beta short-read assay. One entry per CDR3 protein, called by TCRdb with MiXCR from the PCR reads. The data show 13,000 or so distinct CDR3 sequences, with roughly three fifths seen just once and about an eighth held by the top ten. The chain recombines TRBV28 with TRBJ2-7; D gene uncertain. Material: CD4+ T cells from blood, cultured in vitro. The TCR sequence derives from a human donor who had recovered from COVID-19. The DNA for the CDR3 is TGTGCCAGCAAGATACAAGGCGGCAACTACGAGCAGTACTTC. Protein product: CASKIQGGNYEQYF.